This entry describes one TCR beta chain. Its antigen is unidentified. The naive CD8 fraction comprised CD45RO-negative cells positively selected for CCR7 and excluded terminally differentiated effector memory CD45RA+ cells. The source of the sample is a study of shared clonotypes between healthy human individuals. Trimming cost V 1 base and J 0 bases, with 13 bases left between them. The germline V gene has CDR1 MNHEY and CDR2 SMNVEV (reference sequence). The CDR3 length is 16 residues. Study-level points and caveats: The rarefaction results pointed to incomplete sorted-subset sequencing despite large depth. Donor scarcity curtailed the genetic and exposure-history diversity represented herein.

Sorted-subset replicate PCRs used roughly 220 ng DNA, 25,000 to 30,000 T cell genomes. Original methodology: Junction-only sequences without quality scores were provided by ImmunoSEQ, so filtering was different. Using immunoSEQ multiplex PCR, the repertoire was profiled, and TCRdb retains in-frame clones only, with some absent. V, J and clone size derive from that table, while D and trimming were established from the DNA sequence. This sample yields under 700,000 clones, of which approximately 95% are seen a single time; approximately 0.11% belongs to the top ten. This receptor was obtained from a woman aged 30 to 39 in good health. The chain couples TRBV27 to TRBJ2-7, with TRBD2 as a possible D gene (6 bases). Input material: naive CD8+ T cells sorted from blood. The CDR3 protein is CASSLFWVADSYEQYF. Written as DNA, the CDR3 is TGTGCCAGCAGTTTATTTTGGGTAGCGGACTCCTACGAGCAGTACTTC.